This TCR beta chain was sequenced for a study of CD8+ T cells in alopecia areata. Study details: Severity in treated patients was scored by percentage of scalp area affected. Overall study results and limits: Clarity of TCR sharing across patients fell short of that in mice, possibly HLA-related. Scalp samples also contribute reads from the resident alphabeta T cells found in normal skin.

It was cDNA, reverse transcribed from extracted RNA, that served as the sequencing template. TCRdb keeps only in-frame clones here, not all; method: immunoSEQ multiplex PCR. The sample shows 210,000 or so clones, approximately 67% of them seen only once. The table lists this clone with a few counts. Its antigen remains unidentified. As for treatment: oral pan-JAK inhibitor, 5-10 mg twice daily. Alopecia areata patients provided lesional scalp punch biopsies and peripheral blood. Trimming stripped 0 bases from V and 6 bases from J, with 6 bases between. Germline V CDR1 and CDR2: SGHDN, FVKESK. The CDR3 is 13 amino acids.

The chain couples TRBV14 to TRBJ1-5, with D unresolved. The receptor was derived from a human donor with alopecia areata. Sequences were derived from CD4+ T cells sorted from blood, sampled at approximately week 44, from a patient treated with tofacitinib. The CDR3 DNA sequence: TGTGCCAGCAGCCAAGATTGGGGTCAGCCCCAGCATTTT. This gives the protein CASSQDWGQPQHF. The full variable domain, in which reference TRBV14 and TRBJ1-5 provide the parts outside the CDR3, is EAGVTQFPSHSVIEKGQTVTLRCDPISGHDNLYWYRRVMGKEIKFLLHFVKESKQDESGMPNNRFLAERTGGTYSTLKVQPAELEDSGVYFCASSQDWGQPQHFGDGTRLSIL.